The 20 T cell receptor beta chains below come from one sample, sequenced in a study of CD4 T cells in relation to SARS-CoV-2 and coronaviruses. TCRdb's table, derived via immunoSEQ multiplex PCR, lists solely in-frame clones and lacks some. Here the sample spans 11,000 or so clones, around four fifths being singletons. CD4+ T cells from unexposed donors were obtained before the COVID-19 pandemic (2011-2018). After around nine days of culture, CD4+ T cells were isolated. For these receptors, no antigen is known. Sequences were obtained from CD4+ T cells from PBMCs, cultured in vitro. These receptors were collected from a human donor in good health.

The chain links TRBV7-2 to TRBJ2-7; TRBD1 matches at 7 bases. Germline V gives CDR1 SGHTA, CDR2 FQGNSA. V trimming: 3 bases; J trimming: 3 bases; junction bases outside the gene matches: 8. The CDR3 extends over 15 amino acids. The CDR3 nucleotides are TGTGCCAGCAGCTTTCGAGGGGGCTTAGGCTACGAGCAGTACTTC. Protein sequence: CASSFRGGLGYEQYF.

This clone was detected only once. J is TRBJ1-1 and V is TRBV27; possible D gene TRBD1, 5 bases. Trimming took 6 bases from V and 3 from J, leaving 17 bases between them. The CDR3 spans 15 residues. Germline values: CDR1 MNHEY, CDR2 SMNVEV (reference sequence). CDR3 loop: CASSRGGRGDTEAFF. CDR3 DNA sequence: TGTGCCAGCAGCCGGGGGGGACGGGGGGACACTGAAGCTTTCTTT.

V and J are TRBV4-3 and TRBJ2-2; TRBD1 agrees at 9 bases. V lost 0 bases, J lost 5 bases, and 7 bases stayed unmatched. CDR3 size: 17 residues. CDR1 and CDR2 (germline): LGHNA, YSLEER. The CDR3 reads CASSQENRGLWTGELFF. DNA of the CDR3: TGCGCCAGCAGCCAAGAAAACAGGGGGCTGTGGACCGGGGAGCTGTTTTTT.

This clone was counted a single time. This rearrangement joins TRBV6-5 to TRBJ1-4; D may be TRBD1 (5 bases). The CDR3 sequence is 15 residues long. Trimming removed 4 bases from V and 10 bases from J, with 19 bases in between. Germline CDR1 is MNHEY and CDR2 is SVGAGI. The CDR3 coding sequence is TGTGCCAGCAGTTCCGGACTTGTGGGGGGGGGAAAACTGTTTTTT. Translation: CASSSGLVGGGKLFF.

The chain is built from TRBV30 and TRBJ1-3; perhaps TRBD1 as D (6 bases). The CDR3 sequence is 13 residues long. V shed 5 bases and J shed 0 bases, with 8 bases lying between them. Per the germline V gene, CDR1 is GTSNPN and CDR2 is SVGIG (reference sequence). CDR3 protein: CAWDRNSGNTIYF. CDR3 nucleotides: TGTGCCTGGGACAGGAACTCTGGAAACACCATATATTTT.

V and J are TRBV12-3 or TRBV12-4 and TRBJ2-3; D remains unclear. With 4 bases removed from V and 3 bases from J, the gap between germline ends came to 8 bases. The CDR3 is 13 amino acids. This chain's CDR3 is CASSSPPTDTQYF. CDR3 bases: TGTGCCAGCAGTTCCCCCCCAACAGATACGCAGTATTTT.

This chain links TRBV7-2 with TRBJ2-5; D gene uncertain. Looked up from germline, CDR1 is SGHTA and CDR2 is FQGNSA. This CDR3 has 16 residues. V lost 5 bases, J lost 0 bases, and 16 bases lay in between. The CDR3 loop reads CASSPNPGPYQETQYF. CDR3 coding DNA: TGTGCCAGCAGCCCGAACCCTGGACCGTACCAAGAGACCCAGTACTTC.

The chain is built from TRBV5-4 and TRBJ2-3; D possibly corresponds to TRBD1 (5 bases). From germline, CDR1 is SGHNT and CDR2 YYREEE (reference sequence). Trimming took off 3 bases at V and 6 bases at J, with 17 bases between the two ends. The CDR3 runs 15 residues. The CDR3 region is CASSSTVSRPDTQYF. The CDR3 nucleotides are TGTGCCAGCAGCTCGACAGTGAGCAGGCCGGATACGCAGTATTTT.

The chain couples TRBV6-5 to TRBJ2-7, with 10 bases identical to TRBD1. The germline CDR1 and CDR2 sequences are MNHEY and SVGAGI. After removal of 2 bases from V and 4 bases from J, the junction contained 8 bases not matched to a gene. The CDR3 is 16 residues long. Here the CDR3 DNA reads TGTGCCAGCAGTTACCCGACAGGGGGCTCGGGGTACGAGCAGTACTTC. It translates to CASSYPTGGSGYEQYF.

V usage is TRBV19 and J usage is TRBJ2-7; D might be TRBD1 (6 bases). The germline V gene encodes CDR1 LNHDA and CDR2 SQIVND (reference sequence). V lost 5 bases and J lost 3, with 17 bases in between. This CDR3 is 15 amino acids long. The CDR3 nucleotides are TGTGCCAGTAGTCGCCCGGGCAGGGGAGACTACGAGCAGTACTTC. Protein: CASSRPGRGDYEQYF.

This clone was observed a handful of times. The chain employs TRBV9 and TRBJ2-7; 9 nucleotides agree with TRBD2. The CDR3 has 14 residues. The germline gives CDR1 SGDLS, CDR2 YYNGEE. Trimming removed 3 bases from V and 6 bases from J; junction bases left unmatched: 7. Written as DNA, the CDR3 is TGTGCCAGCAGCGCCCAGCGGGGGGAGTCCGAGCAGTACTTC. Protein sequence: CASSAQRGESEQYF.

The gene calls are TRBV7-9 and TRBJ2-7; D gene uncertain. CDR1 SEHNR and CDR2 FQNEAQ come from the germline V gene (reference sequence). This CDR3 is 13 amino acids long. With 6 bases removed from V and 3 bases from J, the gap between germline ends came to 12 bases. CDR3 sequence: CASSRSGFYEQYF. The CDR3 coding sequence is TGTGCCAGCAGTCGCAGTGGGTTCTACGAGCAGTACTTC.

This chain connects TRBV7-6 to TRBJ2-2; the D gene is possibly TRBD1 (7 bases). This CDR3 spans 16 amino acids. Trimming cost V 4 bases and J 4 bases, with 16 bases left between them. The germline V gene encodes CDR1 SGHVS and CDR2 FNYEAQ. CDR3 amino acids: CASSYATGRSTGELFF. As DNA, the CDR3 is TGTGCCAGCAGCTACGCGACAGGGAGGAGCACCGGGGAGCTGTTTTTT. Full variable domain (rest looked up from reference TRBV7-6 and TRBJ2-2): GAGVSQSPRYKVTKRGQDVALRCDPISGHVSLYWYRQALGQGPEFLTYFNYEAQQDKSGLPNDRFSAERPEGSISTLTIQRTEQRDSAMYRCASSYATGRSTGELFFGEGSRLTVL.

The chain employs TRBV9 and TRBJ2-7; 7 nucleotides match TRBD2. The V gene's germline CDR1 is SGDLS and CDR2 YYNGEE. J lost 7 bases, V lost 4 bases, and 11 bases had no gene match. CDR3 length: 14 amino acids. The CDR3 loop is CASSITSDPLEQYF. CDR3 sequence (DNA): TGTGCCAGCAGCATCACTAGCGACCCTCTGGAGCAGTACTTC.

This clone came up a few times. This chain joins TRBV5-1 and TRBJ2-7; D is possibly TRBD2 (6 bases). Trimming shortened V by 6 bases and J by 0 bases, and 13 bases separated the two germline ends. There are 14 residues in the CDR3. From germline, CDR1 is SGHRS and CDR2 YFSETQ. The CDR3 nucleotides are TGCGCCAGCACCCGCGGGGATAGCTCCTACGAGCAGTACTTC. The encoded protein is CASTRGDSSYEQYF.

This clone has a single count. The chain joins TRBV5-5 to TRBJ1-4, with D hard to call. Trimming took 4 bases from V and 4 from J, leaving 11 bases between them. Germline V gene sequence: CDR1 SGHKS, CDR2 YYEKEE (reference sequence). The CDR3 is made up of 14 amino acids. The CDR3 here is CASSPGEVNEKLFF. The CDR3 bases are TGTGCCAGCAGCCCCGGGGAGGTTAATGAAAAACTGTTTTTT.

This chain links TRBV5-1 with TRBJ1-2, with 8 bases aligning to TRBD1. Germline V CDR1 and CDR2: SGHRS, YFSETQ. The junction had 8 bases not matched to a gene; V was cut back by 4 bases and J by 6 bases. This CDR3 comprises 14 residues. CDR3 sequence: CASSPGQGRHGYTF. The CDR3 DNA reads as TGCGCCAGCAGCCCCGGACAGGGACGACATGGCTACACCTTC.

J is TRBJ2-3 and V is TRBV12-3 or TRBV12-4, with a weak D call TRBD1 (6 bases). The CDR3 loop spans 13 amino acids. V was shortened by 2 bases and J by 4 bases, with 7 bases between the two germline ends. Here the CDR3 DNA reads TGTGCCAGCAGTTTACCAGGGGCAGATACGCAGTATTTT. Protein product: CASSLPGADTQYF.

The chain uses TRBV29-1 and TRBJ1-2; 8 nucleotides line up with TRBD1. Germline V CDR1 and CDR2: SQVTM, ANQGSEA. The V and J ends lost 6 bases and 2 bases, in that order; junction bases with no gene match: 2. The CDR3 contains 12 residues. The CDR3 coding sequence is TGCAGCGTCGACAGGGGAAACTATGGCTACACCTTC. As protein: CSVDRGNYGYTF.

This clone was detected only once. This rearrangement joins TRBV7-2 to TRBJ2-3; TRBD2 matches at 7 bases. The CDR3 is 15 amino acids. The germline V gene encodes CDR1 SGHTA and CDR2 FQGNSA. The V gene end was trimmed by 5 bases and the J gene end by 2 bases; junction bases not matched to a gene: 7. The DNA of the CDR3 is TGTGCCAGCAGCAAGACTAGCTTTCCCACAGATACGCAGTATTTT. Protein product: CASSKTSFPTDTQYF.